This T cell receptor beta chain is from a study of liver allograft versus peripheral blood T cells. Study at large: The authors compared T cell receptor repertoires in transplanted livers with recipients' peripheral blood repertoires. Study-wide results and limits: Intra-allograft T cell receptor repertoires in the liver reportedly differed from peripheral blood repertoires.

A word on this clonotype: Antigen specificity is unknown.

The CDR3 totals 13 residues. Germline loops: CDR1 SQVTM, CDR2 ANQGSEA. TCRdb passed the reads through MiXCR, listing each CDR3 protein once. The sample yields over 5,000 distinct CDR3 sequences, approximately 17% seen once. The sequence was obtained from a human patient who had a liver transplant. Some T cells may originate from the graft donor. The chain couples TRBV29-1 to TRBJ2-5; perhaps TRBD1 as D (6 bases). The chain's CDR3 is CGGARRDTETQYF. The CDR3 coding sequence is TGCGGCGGAGCACGCCGGGACACAGAGACCCAGTACTTC.